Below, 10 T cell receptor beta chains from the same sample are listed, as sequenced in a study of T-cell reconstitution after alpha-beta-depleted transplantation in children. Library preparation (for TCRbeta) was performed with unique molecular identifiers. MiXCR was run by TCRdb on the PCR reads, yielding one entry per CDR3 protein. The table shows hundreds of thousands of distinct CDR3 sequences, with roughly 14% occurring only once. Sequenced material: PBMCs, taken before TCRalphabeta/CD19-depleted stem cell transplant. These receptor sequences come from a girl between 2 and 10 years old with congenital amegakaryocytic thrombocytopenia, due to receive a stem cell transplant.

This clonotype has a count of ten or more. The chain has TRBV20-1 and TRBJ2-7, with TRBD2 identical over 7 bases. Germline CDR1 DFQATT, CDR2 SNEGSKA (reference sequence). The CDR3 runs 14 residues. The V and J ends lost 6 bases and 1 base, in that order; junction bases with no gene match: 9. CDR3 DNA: TGCAGTGCCGACTGGTTTAGCGGGTCCTACGAGCAGTACTTC. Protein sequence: CSADWFSGSYEQYF.

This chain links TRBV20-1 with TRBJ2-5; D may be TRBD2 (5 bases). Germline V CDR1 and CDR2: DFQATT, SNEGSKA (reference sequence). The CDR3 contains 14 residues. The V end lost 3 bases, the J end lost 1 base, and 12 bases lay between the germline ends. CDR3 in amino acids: CSARVYGLQETQYF. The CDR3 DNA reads TGCAGTGCTAGGGTTTATGGACTCCAAGAGACCCAGTACTTC.

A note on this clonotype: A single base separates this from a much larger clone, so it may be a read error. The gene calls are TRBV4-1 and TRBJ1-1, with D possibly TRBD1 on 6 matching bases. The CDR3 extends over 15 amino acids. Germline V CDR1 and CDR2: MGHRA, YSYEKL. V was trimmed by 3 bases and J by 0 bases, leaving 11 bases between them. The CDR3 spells CASSQGTLMNTEAFF. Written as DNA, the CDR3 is TGCGCCAGCAGCCAGGGGACACTGATGAACACTGAAGCTTTCTTT.

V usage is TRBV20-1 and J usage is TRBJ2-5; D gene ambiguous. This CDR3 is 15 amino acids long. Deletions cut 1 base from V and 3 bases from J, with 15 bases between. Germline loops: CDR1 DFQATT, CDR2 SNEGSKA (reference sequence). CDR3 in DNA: TGCAGTGCTAGAGGACGGGCCCCCAGCGAAGAGACCCAGTACTTC. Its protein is CSARGRAPSEETQYF.

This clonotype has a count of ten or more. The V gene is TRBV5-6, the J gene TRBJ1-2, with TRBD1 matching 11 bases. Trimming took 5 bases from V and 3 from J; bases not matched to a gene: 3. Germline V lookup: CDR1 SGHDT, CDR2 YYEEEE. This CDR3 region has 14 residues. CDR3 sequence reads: CASRGQGGDYGYTF. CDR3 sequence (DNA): TGTGCCAGCAGGGGACAGGGGGGAGACTATGGCTACACCTTC.

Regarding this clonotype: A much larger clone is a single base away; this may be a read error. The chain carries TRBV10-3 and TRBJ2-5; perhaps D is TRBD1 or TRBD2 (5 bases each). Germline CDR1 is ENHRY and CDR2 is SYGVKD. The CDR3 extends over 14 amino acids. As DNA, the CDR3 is TGTGCCACCAGTGGCTCGGGACCTAAAGAGACCCAGTACTTC. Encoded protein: CATSGSGPKETQYF.

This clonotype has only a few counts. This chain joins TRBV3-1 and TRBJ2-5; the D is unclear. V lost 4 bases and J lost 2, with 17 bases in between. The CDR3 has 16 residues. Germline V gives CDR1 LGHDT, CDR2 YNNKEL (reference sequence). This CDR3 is CASSPKFWSAQETQYF. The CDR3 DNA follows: TGTGCCAGCAGCCCCAAGTTTTGGAGCGCTCAAGAGACCCAGTACTTC.

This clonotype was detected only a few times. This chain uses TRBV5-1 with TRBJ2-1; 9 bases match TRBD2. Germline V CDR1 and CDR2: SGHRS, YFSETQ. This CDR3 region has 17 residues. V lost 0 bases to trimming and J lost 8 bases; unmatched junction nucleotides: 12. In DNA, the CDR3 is TGCGCCAGCAGCTTGGGGGCTAGCGGGACCCCCAGCGATGAGCAGTTCTTC. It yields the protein CASSLGASGTPSDEQFF.

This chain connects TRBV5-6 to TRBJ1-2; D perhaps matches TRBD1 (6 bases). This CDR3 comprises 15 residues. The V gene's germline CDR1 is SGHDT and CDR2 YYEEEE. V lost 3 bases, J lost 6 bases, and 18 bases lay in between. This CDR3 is CASSSSEGGRDGYTF. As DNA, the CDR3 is TGTGCCAGCAGCTCCTCGGAGGGGGGGCGAGATGGCTACACCTTC.

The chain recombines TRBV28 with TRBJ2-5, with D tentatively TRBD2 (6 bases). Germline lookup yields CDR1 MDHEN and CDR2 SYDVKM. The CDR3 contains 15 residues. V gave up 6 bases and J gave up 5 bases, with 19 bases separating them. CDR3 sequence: CASSSYNGRLETQYF. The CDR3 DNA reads TGTGCCAGCAGCTCATATAACGGGAGACTGGAGACCCAGTACTTC.